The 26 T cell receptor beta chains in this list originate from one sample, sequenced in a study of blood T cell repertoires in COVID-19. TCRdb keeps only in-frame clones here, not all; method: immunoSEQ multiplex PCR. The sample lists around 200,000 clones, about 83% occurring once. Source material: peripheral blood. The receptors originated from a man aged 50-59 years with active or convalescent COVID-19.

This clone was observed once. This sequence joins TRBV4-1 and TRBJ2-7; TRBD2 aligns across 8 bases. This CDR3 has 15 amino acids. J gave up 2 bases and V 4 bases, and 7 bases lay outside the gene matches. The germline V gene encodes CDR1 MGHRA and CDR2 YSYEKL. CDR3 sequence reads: CASSPGGAPPYEQYF. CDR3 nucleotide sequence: TGCGCCAGCAGCCCGGGAGGGGCCCCCCCCTACGAGCAGTACTTC.

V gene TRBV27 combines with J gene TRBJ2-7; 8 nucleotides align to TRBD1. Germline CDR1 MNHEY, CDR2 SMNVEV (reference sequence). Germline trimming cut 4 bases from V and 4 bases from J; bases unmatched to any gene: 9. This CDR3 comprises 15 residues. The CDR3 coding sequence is TGTGCCAGCAGTTCCCCGGACAGGGTTCGATACGAGCAGTACTTC. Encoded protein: CASSSPDRVRYEQYF.

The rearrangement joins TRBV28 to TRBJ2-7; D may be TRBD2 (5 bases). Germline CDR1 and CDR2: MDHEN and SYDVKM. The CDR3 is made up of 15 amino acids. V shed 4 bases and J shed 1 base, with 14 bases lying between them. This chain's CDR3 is CASSSTPSGSYEQYF. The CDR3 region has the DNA TGTGCCAGCAGTTCGACCCCATCGGGGTCCTACGAGCAGTACTTC.

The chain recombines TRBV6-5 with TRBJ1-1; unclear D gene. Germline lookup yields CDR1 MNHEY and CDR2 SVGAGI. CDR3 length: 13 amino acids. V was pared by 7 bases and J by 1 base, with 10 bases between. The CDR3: CASTIRGNTEAFF. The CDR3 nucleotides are TGTGCCAGCACTATCAGAGGGAACACTGAAGCTTTCTTT.

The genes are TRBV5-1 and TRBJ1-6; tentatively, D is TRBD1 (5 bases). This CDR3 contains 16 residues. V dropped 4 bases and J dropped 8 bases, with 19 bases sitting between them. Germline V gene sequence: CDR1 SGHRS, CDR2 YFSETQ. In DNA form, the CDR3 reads TGCGCCAGCAGCCCAGCGGGGTCCCTGGGGGATTCACCCCTCCACTTT. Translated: CASSPAGSLGDSPLHF.

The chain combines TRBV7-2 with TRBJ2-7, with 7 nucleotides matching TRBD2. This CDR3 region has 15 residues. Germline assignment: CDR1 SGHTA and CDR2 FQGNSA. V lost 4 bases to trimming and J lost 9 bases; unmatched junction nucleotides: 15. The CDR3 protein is CASSSAGLRAFGQYF. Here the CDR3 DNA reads TGTGCCAGCAGCTCAGCGGGACTCCGTGCCTTCGGGCAGTACTTC.

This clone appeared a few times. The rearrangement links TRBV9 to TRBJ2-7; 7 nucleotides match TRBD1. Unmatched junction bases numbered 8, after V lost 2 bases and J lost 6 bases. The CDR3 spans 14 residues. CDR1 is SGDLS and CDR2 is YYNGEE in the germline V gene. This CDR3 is CASSVDRVEVEQYF. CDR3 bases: TGTGCCAGCAGCGTTGACAGGGTGGAAGTCGAGCAGTACTTC.

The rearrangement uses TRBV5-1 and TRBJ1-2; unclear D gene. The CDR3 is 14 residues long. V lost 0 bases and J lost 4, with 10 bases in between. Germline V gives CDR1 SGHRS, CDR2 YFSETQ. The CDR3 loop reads CASSLGGEGYGYTF. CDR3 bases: TGCGCCAGCAGCTTGGGGGGAGAGGGCTATGGCTACACCTTC.

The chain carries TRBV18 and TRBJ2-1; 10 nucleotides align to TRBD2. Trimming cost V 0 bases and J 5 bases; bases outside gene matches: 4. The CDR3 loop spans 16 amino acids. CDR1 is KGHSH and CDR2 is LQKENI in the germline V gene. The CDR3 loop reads CASSPPYLAGDNEQFF. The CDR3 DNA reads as TGTGCCAGCTCACCACCTTACCTAGCGGGGGACAATGAGCAGTTCTTC.

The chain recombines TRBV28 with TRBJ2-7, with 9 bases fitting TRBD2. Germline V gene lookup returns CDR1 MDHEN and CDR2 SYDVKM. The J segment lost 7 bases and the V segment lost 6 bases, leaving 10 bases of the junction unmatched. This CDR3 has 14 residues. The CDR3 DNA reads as TGTGCCAGCAGACCGGGACTAGCATCTGGGGAGCAGTACTTC. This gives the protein CASRPGLASGEQYF. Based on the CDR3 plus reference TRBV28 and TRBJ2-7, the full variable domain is DVKVTQSSRYLVKRTGEKVFLECVQDMDHENMFWYRQDPGLGLRLIYFSYDVKMKEKGDIPEGYSVSREKKERFSLILESASTNQTSMYLCASRPGLASGEQYFGPGTRLTVT.

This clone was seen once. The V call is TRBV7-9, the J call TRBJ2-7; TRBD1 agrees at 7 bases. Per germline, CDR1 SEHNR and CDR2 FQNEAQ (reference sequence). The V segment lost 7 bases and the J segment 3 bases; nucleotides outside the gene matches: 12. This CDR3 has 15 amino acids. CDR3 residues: CASMPEQGLGYEQYF. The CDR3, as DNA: TGTGCCAGCATGCCTGAACAGGGGTTAGGCTACGAGCAGTACTTC.

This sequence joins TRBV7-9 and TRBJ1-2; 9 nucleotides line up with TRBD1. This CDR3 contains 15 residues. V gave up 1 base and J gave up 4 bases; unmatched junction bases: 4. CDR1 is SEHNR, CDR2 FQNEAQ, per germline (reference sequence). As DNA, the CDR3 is TGTGCCAGCAGCTTAGAGACGGGACAGGGCTATGGCTACACCTTC. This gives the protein CASSLETGQGYGYTF.

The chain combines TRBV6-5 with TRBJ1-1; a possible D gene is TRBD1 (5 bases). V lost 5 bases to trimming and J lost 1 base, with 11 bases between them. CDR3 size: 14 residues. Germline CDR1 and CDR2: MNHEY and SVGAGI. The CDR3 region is CASSPPGWNTEAFF. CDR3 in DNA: TGTGCCAGCAGTCCCCCAGGGTGGAACACTGAAGCTTTCTTT.

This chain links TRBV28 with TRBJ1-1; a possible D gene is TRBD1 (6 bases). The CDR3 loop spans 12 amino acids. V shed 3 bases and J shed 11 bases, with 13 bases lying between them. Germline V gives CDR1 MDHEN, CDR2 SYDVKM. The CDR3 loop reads CASSFGGRVAFF. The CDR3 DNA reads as TGTGCCAGCAGTTTTGGGGGCAGGGTGGCTTTCTTT.

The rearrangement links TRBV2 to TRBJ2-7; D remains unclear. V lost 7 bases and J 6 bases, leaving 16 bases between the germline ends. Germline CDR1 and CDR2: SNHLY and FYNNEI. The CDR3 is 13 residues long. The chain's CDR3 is CASIRDLTGEQYF. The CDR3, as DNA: TGTGCCAGCATCCGAGACCTAACGGGCGAGCAGTACTTC.

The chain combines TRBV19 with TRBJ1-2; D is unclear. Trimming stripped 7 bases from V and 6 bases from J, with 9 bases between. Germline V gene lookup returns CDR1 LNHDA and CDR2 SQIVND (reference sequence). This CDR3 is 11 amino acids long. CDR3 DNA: TGTGCCAGTAACCGCGGGGATGGCTACACCTTC. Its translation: CASNRGDGYTF. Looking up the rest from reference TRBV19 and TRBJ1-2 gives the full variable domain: DGGITQSPKYLFRKEGQNVTLSCEQNLNHDAMYWYRQDPGQGLRLIYYSQIVNDFQKGDIAEGYSVSREKKESFPLTVTSAQKNPTAFYLCASNRGDGYTFGSGTRLTVV.

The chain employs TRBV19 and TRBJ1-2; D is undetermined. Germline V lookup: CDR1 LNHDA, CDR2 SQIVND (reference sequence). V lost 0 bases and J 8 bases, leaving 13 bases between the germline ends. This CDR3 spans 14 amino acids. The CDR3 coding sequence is TGTGCCAGTAGTATAGAGGTCGGCCGGGAGGGCTACACCTTC. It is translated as CASSIEVGREGYTF.

CDR3 region: CASSQDLGRGGRNEQFF. DNA for the CDR3: TGTGCCAGCAGCCAAGATTTAGGGCGGGGGGGCCGTAATGAGCAGTTCTTC. This chain uses TRBV14 with TRBJ2-1, with TRBD2 matching 9 bases. The trim removed 0 bases at V and 7 bases at J, leaving 10 bases unmatched. The CDR3 has 17 amino acids. Germline assignment: CDR1 SGHDN and CDR2 FVKESK.

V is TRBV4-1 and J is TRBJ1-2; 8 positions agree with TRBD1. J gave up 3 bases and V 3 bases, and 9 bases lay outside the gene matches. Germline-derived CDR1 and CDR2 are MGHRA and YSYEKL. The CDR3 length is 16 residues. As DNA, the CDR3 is TGCGCCAGCAGCCACAGGGGGGACAGGCAAGACTATGGCTACACCTTC. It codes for CASSHRGDRQDYGYTF.

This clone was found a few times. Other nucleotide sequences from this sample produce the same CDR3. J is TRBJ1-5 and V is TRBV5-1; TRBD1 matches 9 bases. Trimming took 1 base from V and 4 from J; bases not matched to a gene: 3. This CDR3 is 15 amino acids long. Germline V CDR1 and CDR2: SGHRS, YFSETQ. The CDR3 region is CASSLTGGGNQPQHF. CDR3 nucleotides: TGCGCCAGCAGCTTGACAGGGGGCGGAAATCAGCCCCAGCATTTT.

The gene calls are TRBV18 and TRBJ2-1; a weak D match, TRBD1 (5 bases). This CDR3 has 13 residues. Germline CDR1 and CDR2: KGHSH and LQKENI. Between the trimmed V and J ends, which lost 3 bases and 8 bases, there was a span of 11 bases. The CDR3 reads CASSPNQGDEQFF. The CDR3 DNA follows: TGTGCCAGCTCACCCAACCAGGGTGATGAGCAGTTCTTC.

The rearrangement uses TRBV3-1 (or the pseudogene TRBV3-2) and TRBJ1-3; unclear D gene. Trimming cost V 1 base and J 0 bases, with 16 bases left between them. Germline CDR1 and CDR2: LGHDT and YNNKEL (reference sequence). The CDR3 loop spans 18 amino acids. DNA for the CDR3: TGTGCCAGCAGCCAAGGTCTTCCCATAACTTCCTCTGGAAACACCATATATTTT. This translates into CASSQGLPITSSGNTIYF.

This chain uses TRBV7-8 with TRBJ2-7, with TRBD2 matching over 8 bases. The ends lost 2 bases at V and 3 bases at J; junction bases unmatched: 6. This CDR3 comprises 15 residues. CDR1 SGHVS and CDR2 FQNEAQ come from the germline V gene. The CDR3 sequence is CASSLTRGAIYEQYF. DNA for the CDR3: TGTGCCAGCAGCTTAACGCGGGGGGCAATCTACGAGCAGTACTTC.

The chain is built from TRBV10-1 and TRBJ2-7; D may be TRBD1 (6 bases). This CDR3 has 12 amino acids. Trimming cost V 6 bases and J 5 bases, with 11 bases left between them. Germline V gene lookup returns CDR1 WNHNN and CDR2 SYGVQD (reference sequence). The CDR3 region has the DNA TGCGCCAGCAGCAAACAGGGAGACGAGCAGTACTTC. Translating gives CASSKQGDEQYF.

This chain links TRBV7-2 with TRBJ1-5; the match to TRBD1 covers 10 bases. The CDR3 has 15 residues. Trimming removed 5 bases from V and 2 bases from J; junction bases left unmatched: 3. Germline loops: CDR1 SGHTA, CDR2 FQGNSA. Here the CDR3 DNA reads TGTGCCAGCAGCCTAGGGACAGGGGGCAATCAGCCCCAGCATTTT. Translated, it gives CASSLGTGGNQPQHF.

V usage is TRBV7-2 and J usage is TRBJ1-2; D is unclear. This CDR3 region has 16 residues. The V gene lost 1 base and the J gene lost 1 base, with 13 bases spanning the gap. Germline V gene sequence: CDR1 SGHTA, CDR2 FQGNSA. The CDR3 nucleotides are TGTGCCAGCAGCTTAGGGAGTCCAAAGGATAACTATGGCTACACCTTC. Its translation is CASSLGSPKDNYGYTF.